This T cell receptor (beta chain) appears in the sequencing data of a study of cytomegalovirus exposure and HLA in healthy donors. V trimming: 7 bases; J trimming: 8 bases; junction bases outside the gene matches: 7. This CDR3 region has 14 residues. Germline-derived CDR1 and CDR2 are LGHNT and FRNRAP. Primers: 60 Vbeta forward and 13 Jbeta reverse. Clones were sequenced by immunoSEQ multiplex PCR, and TCRdb holds only the in-frame ones, with some missing. This table holds around 230,000 clones, about 85% found once. Sample: PBMCs. This TCR was sampled from a girl between 2 and 10 years old in good health and CMV-seronegative. This chain connects TRBV12-5 to TRBJ1-4, with 10 bases fitting TRBD1. CDR3 in amino acids: CASAPGQGGEKLFF. For the CDR3, the DNA is TGTGCTAGTGCCCCCGGACAGGGGGGAGAAAAACTGTTTTTT.